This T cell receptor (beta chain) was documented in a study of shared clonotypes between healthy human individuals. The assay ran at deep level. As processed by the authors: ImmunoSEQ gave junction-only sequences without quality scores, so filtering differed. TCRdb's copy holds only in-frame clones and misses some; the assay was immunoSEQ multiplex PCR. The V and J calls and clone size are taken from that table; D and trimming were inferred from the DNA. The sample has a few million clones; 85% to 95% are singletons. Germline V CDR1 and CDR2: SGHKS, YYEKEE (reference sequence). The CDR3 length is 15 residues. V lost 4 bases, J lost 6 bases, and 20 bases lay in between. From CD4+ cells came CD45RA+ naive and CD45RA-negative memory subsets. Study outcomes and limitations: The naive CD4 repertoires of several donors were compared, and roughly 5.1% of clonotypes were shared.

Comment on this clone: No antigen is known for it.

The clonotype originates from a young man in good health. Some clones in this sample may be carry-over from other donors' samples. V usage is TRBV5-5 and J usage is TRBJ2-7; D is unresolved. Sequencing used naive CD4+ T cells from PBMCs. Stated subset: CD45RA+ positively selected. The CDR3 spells CASSRWAGPQGEQYF. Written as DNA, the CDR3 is TGTGCCAGCAGCCGGTGGGCTGGGCCTCAAGGCGAGCAGTACTTC.